A single sample is the source of the 15 T cell receptor beta chains below, sequenced in a study of blood T cell repertoires in COVID-19. The protocol was immunoSEQ multiplex PCR, while the TCRdb copy is restricted to in-frame clones and leaves out a portion. The sample contains under 250,000 clones, more than 75% of which appear only once. The source material was peripheral blood. Every receptor here comes from a human donor in a cohort sampled during active COVID-19.

The rearrangement joins TRBV3-1 (or the pseudogene TRBV3-2) to TRBJ1-4, with D perhaps matching TRBD1 (6 bases). The CDR3 consists of 17 residues. Per the germline V gene, CDR1 is LGHDT and CDR2 is YNNKEL (reference sequence). V lost 3 bases, J lost 0 bases, and 14 bases lay in between. DNA for the CDR3: TGTGCCAGCAGCCAGGGGACAATGGGTACAACTAATGAAAAACTGTTTTTT. It specifies CASSQGTMGTTNEKLFF.

The V and J genes are TRBV27 and TRBJ1-5, with 8 positions matching TRBD1. V was clipped by 5 bases and J by 3 bases; unmatched bases: 6. The germline gives CDR1 MNHEY, CDR2 SMNVEV (reference sequence). The CDR3 sequence is 15 residues long. CDR3 nucleotides: TGTGCCAGCAGTCCTTCGGACAGGGTCAATCAGCCCCAGCATTTT. Its protein is CASSPSDRVNQPQHF.

The chain recombines TRBV28 with TRBJ1-2; D might be TRBD1 (6 bases). V dropped 3 bases and J dropped 4 bases, with 18 bases sitting between them. The CDR3 has 16 residues. Germline V lookup: CDR1 MDHEN, CDR2 SYDVKM. CDR3 DNA: TGTGCCAGCAGTTTTGTGGACAGCCGGATGTCCTATGGCTACACCTTC. It is translated as CASSFVDSRMSYGYTF.

The chain recombines TRBV3-1 (or the pseudogene TRBV3-2) with TRBJ2-5; perhaps TRBD2 as D (7 bases). V was clipped by 0 bases and J by 5 bases, with 13 bases between them. Germline-derived CDR1 and CDR2 are LGHDT and YNNKEL (reference sequence). The CDR3 has 15 residues. This CDR3 is CASSQDVRGGETQYF. CDR3 sequence (DNA): TGTGCCAGCAGCCAAGATGTCAGGGGAGGGGAGACCCAGTACTTC.

V is TRBV9 and J is TRBJ2-5; 8 bases line up with TRBD2. Trimming took 0 bases from V and 5 from J; bases not matched to a gene: 9. The CDR3 runs to 16 residues. Per the germline V gene, CDR1 is SGDLS and CDR2 is YYNGEE. Here the CDR3 reads CASSVGTSGGGETQYF. The CDR3 nucleotides read TGTGCCAGCAGCGTAGGAACTAGCGGAGGGGGGGAGACCCAGTACTTC.

The rearrangement links TRBV7-8 to TRBJ1-5; maybe TRBD1 (5 bases). The CDR3 is made up of 15 amino acids. V gave up 5 bases and J gave up 7 bases, with 18 bases separating them. Germline CDR1 is SGHVS and CDR2 is FQNEAQ. CDR3 sequence (DNA): TGTGCCAGCAGCCCGGGCTCCCGGGGGGGGCAGCCCCAGCATTTT. It yields the protein CASSPGSRGGQPQHF.

The genes are TRBV4-3 and TRBJ1-3, with D unresolved. The CDR3 length is 14 residues. CDR1 and CDR2 from the germline V gene are LGHNA and YSLEER. Trimming removed 5 bases from V and 0 bases from J, with 8 bases in between. CDR3 DNA sequence: TGCGCCAGCAGCTCGGGGTACTCTGGAAACACCATATATTTT. Translated, it gives CASSSGYSGNTIYF.

A few counts support this clone. The chain couples TRBV27 to TRBJ1-2; 9 bases are a match to TRBD1. This CDR3 is 14 amino acids long. V gave up 6 bases and J gave up 3 bases; unmatched junction bases: 5. Germline CDR1 MNHEY, CDR2 SMNVEV (reference sequence). The CDR3: CASSQDRGYYGYTF. DNA for the CDR3: TGTGCCAGCAGCCAGGACAGGGGCTACTATGGCTACACCTTC.

Comments on this clone: Within the sample, other DNA sequences also encode this same CDR3. This chain uses TRBV11-2 with TRBJ2-1, with 8 bases fitting TRBD1. Germline V lookup: CDR1 SGHAT, CDR2 FQNNGV. V shed 5 bases and J 3 bases; nucleotides not matched to a gene: 6. The CDR3 covers 15 residues. Written as DNA, the CDR3 is TGTGCCAGCAGCCTCAACAGGGGGAGCTACAATGAGCAGTTCTTC. This sequence encodes CASSLNRGSYNEQFF.

This clone was seen only once. The V gene is TRBV7-2, the J gene TRBJ2-2, with D possibly TRBD1 on 6 matching bases. The CDR3 has 15 residues. Germline V gene lookup returns CDR1 SGHTA and CDR2 FQGNSA. V was clipped by 8 bases and J by 5 bases, with 18 bases between them. CDR3 DNA sequence: TGTGCCAGCGGGGATGGGGGCGCGGTAACCGGGGAGCTGTTTTTT. Amino acids: CASGDGGAVTGELFF.

V usage is TRBV28 and J usage is TRBJ1-2, with D possibly TRBD1 on 5 matching bases. The V gene's germline CDR1 is MDHEN and CDR2 SYDVKM. The CDR3 runs 13 residues. The V end lost 4 bases, the J end lost 6 bases, and 12 bases lay between the germline ends. The CDR3 protein is CASSWGDANGYTF. CDR3 DNA sequence: TGTGCCAGCAGTTGGGGGGATGCTAATGGCTACACCTTC.

This chain joins TRBV11-2 and TRBJ1-1; D is unresolved. The germline gives CDR1 SGHAT, CDR2 FQNNGV. Trimming shortened V by 1 base and J by 1 base, and 10 bases separated the two germline ends. The CDR3 spans 15 residues. The CDR3 sequence: CASSLVGIPNTEAFF. The CDR3 DNA reads TGTGCCAGCAGCTTAGTCGGGATCCCGAACACTGAAGCTTTCTTT.

The V call is TRBV11-2, the J call TRBJ2-7; perhaps TRBD2 as D (6 bases). V was clipped by 3 bases and J by 7 bases, with 19 bases between them. CDR3 length equals 15 residues. Germline CDR1 SGHAT, CDR2 FQNNGV. The CDR3 DNA follows: TGTGCCAGCAGCTTGGCGGGACTTGGGTTGTTAGAGCAGTACTTC. This encodes CASSLAGLGLLEQYF.

The chain combines TRBV19 with TRBJ1-3; D may be TRBD1 (5 bases). Germline V lookup: CDR1 LNHDA, CDR2 SQIVND (reference sequence). Trimming removed 9 bases at V and 0 bases at J, with 12 bases between. The CDR3 is 14 residues long. CDR3: CASRVTNSGNTIYF. The CDR3 region has the DNA TGTGCCAGCAGGGTGACCAACTCTGGAAACACCATATATTTT.

This clone showed up just once. The chain combines TRBV10-3 with TRBJ2-1, with 8 bases lining up with TRBD2. The CDR3 is 18 residues long. V shed 5 bases, J shed 0 bases, and the junction held 12 bases outside the gene matches. Germline CDR1 and CDR2: ENHRY and SYGVKD. The CDR3 sequence is CAISLGLAGFSSYNEQFF. CDR3 DNA: TGTGCCATCAGTCTCGGGCTAGCGGGCTTCTCCTCCTACAATGAGCAGTTCTTC.